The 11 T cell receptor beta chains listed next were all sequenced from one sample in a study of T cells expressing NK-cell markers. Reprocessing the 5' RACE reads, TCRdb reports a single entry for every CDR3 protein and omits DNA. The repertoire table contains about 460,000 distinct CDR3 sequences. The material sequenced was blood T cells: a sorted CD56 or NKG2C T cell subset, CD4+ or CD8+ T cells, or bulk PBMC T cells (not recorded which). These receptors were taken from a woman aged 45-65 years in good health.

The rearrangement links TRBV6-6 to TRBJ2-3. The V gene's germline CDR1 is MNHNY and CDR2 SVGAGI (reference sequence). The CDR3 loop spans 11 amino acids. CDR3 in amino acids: CASREIDTQYF.

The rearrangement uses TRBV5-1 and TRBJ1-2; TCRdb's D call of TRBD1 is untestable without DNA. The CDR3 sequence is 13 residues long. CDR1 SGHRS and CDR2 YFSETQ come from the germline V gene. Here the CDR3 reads CASSSGQSYGYTF.

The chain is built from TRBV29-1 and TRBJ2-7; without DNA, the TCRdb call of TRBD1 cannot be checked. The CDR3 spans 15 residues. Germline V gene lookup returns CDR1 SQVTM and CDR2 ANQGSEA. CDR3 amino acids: CSVEDEEGGDYEQYF.

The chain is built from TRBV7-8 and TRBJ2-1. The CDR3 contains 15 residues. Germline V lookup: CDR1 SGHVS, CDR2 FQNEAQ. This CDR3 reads CASSVRESPYNEQFF.

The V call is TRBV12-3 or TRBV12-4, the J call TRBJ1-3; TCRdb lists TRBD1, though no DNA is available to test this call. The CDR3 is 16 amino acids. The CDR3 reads CASSPGQGSSGNTIYF.

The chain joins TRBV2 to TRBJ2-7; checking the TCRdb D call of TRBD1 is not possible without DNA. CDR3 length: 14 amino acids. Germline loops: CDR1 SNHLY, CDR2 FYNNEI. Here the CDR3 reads CAGKPGLGSYEQYF.

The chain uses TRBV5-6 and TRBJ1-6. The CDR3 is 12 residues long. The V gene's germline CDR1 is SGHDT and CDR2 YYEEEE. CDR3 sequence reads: CASSLRRSPLHF.

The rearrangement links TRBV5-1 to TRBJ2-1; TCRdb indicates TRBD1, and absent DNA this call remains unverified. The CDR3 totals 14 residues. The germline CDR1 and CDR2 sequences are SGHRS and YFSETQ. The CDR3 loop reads CASSPGGADNEQFF.

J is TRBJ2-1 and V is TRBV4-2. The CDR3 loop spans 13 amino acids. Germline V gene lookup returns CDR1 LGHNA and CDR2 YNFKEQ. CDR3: CASTGSSYNEQFF.

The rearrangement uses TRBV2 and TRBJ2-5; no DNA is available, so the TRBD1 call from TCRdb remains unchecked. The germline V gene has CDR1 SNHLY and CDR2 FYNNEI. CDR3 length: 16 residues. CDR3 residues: CASSGRTGGFGETQYF.

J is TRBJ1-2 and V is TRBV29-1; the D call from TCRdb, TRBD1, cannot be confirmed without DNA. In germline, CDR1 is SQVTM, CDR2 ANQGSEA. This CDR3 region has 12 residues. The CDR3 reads CSVRGGERGYTF.